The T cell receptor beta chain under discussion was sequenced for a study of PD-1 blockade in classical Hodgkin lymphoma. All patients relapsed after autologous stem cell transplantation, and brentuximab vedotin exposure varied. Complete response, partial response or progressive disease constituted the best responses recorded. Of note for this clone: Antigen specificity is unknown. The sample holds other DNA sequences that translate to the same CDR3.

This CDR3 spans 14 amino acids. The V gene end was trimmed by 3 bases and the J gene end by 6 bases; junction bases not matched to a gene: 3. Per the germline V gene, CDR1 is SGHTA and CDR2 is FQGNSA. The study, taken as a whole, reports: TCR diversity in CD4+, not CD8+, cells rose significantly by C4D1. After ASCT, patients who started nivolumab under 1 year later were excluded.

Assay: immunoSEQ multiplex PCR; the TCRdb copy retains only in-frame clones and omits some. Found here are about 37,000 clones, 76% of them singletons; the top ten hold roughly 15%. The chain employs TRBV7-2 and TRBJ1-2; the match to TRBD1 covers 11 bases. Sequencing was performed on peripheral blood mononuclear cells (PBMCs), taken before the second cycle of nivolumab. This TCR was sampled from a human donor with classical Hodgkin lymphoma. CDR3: CASSLGTGGDGYTF. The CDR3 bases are TGTGCCAGCAGCTTGGGGACAGGGGGTGATGGCTACACCTTC.